This T cell receptor (beta chain) appears in the sequencing data of a study of OX40 agonist ivuxolimab in advanced cancers. TCRdb's table, derived via immunoSEQ multiplex PCR, lists solely in-frame clones and lacks some. This sample carries some 57,000 clones, about 90% of them seen once, and the ten largest clones take 4.8%. CDR1 and CDR2 (germline): LGHNT, FRNRAP. The CDR3 contains 13 residues. Trimming at V came to 6 bases and at J to 6 bases, leaving 2 bases not matched to a gene. The chain employs TRBV12-5 and TRBJ2-2; 9 nucleotides align to TRBD1. The material was CD4+ or CD8+ T cells sorted from blood, obtained in a trial of the OX40 agonist ivuxolimab. This TCR was recovered from an adult with an advanced solid tumor such as melanoma, head and neck, liver or kidney cancer. CDR3 in amino acids: CASGGQGAGELFF. The DNA for the CDR3 is TGTGCTAGTGGGGGACAGGGCGCCGGGGAGCTGTTTTTT.